This TCR beta chain was captured in a study of shared T cell receptors in the human thymus (dated by TCRdb to 2020 to 2022). About the investigation overall: The study examined how self-reactive, shared T-cell receptor alpha chains are generated in the human thymus.

The method behind the library was the immunoSEQ multiplex PCR assay. The table was pulled from immuneACCESS by TCRdb, which kept in-frame rearrangements only. Such tables lose some clones; where checked, under half of the loss comes from unresolved V genes, and the rest has no known cause. In all, the sample holds 55,000 to 75,000 clones, and about 95% of those were seen once. Of the sample, around 0.03% is held by the ten largest clones. Spanning cysteine to phenylalanine, the CDR3 consists of 16 amino acids. The read is trimmed to its CDR3 DNA, 48 bases read in frame from base 1. The germline V gene provides CDR1 LGHNA and CDR2 YNFKEQ. Clipping removes 4 bases from V and 1 base from J, with 6 as the unmatched junction base count. To note about this clone: Its antigen is currently not known. Within one base of it there is no much larger clone, and no base qualities were kept.

The source is a human donor. Material: thymocytes. This chain is built from TRBV4-2 and TRBJ2-3, with TRBD2 identical over 9 junction bases. In nucleotides, the sequence is TGTGCCAGCAGCCCCCTCGCGGGGGGGGGCACAGATACGCAGTATTTT. Translation gives CASSPLAGGGTDTQYF.